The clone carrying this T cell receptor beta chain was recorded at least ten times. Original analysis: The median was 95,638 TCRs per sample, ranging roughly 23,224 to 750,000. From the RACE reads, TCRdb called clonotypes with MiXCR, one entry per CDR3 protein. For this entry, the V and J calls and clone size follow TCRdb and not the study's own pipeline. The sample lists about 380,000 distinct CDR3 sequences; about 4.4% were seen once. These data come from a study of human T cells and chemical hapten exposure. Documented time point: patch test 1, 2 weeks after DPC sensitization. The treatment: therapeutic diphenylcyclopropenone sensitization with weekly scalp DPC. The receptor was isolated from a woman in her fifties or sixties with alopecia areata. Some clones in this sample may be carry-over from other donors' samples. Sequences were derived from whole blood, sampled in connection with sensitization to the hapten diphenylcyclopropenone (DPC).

The CDR3 nucleotides are TGTGCCAGCAGCTTACTCGGCAAGGACAATTCACCCCTCCACTTT. Its translation is CASSLLGKDNSPLHF. The J gene is TRBJ1-6, the V gene TRBV7-3, with unresolved D. Between the trimmed V and J ends, which lost 2 bases and 7 bases, there was a span of 12 bases. The length of the CDR3 is 15 residues. Germline lookup yields CDR1 SGHTA and CDR2 FQGTGA.